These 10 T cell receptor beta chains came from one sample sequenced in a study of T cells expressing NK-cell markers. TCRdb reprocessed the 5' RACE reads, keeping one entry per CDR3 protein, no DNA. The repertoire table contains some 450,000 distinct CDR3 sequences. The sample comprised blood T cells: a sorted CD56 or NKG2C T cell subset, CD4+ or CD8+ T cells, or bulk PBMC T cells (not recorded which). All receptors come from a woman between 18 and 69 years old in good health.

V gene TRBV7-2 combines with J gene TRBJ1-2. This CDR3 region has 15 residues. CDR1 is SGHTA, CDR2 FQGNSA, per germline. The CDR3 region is CASSFPRARGNGYTF.

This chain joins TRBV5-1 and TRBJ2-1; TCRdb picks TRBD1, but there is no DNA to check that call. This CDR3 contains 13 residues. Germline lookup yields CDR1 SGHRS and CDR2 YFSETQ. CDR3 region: CASIGGGNNEQFF.

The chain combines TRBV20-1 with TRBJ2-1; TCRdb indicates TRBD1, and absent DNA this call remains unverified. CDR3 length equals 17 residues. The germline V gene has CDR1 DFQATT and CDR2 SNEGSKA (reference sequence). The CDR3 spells CSARDPPSGGAYNEQFF.

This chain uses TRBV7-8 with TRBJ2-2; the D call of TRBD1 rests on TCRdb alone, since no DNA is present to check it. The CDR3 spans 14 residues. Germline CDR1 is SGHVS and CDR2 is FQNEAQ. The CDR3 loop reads CASSRGADAGELFF.

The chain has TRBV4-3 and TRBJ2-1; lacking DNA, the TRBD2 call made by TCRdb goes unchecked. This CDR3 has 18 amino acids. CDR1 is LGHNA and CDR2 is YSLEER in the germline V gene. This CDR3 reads CASSHARTSGRAYNEQFF.

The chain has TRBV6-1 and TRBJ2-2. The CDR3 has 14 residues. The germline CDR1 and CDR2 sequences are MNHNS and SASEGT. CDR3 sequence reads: CASSQRQNTGELFF.

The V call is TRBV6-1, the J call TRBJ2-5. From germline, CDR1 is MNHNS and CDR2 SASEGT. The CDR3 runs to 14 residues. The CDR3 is CASSERAIQETQYF.

The CDR3 region is CASSVQPYQPQHF. The rearrangement joins TRBV10-1 to TRBJ1-5. The CDR3 consists of 13 residues. CDR1 and CDR2 (germline): WNHNN, SYGVQD (reference sequence).

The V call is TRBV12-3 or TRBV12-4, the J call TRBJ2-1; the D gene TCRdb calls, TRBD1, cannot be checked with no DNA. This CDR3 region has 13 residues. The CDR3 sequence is CASSWTGFNEQFF.

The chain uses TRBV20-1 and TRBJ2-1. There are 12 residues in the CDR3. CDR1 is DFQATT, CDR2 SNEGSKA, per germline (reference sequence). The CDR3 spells CSARTKHHEQFF.